This T cell receptor beta chain was sequenced for a study of T-cell reconstitution after alpha-beta-depleted transplantation in children. Overall study findings and caveats: After one year, T-cell counts and TCRbeta diversity mostly came from new T cells.

The trim removed 1 base at V and 4 bases at J, leaving 4 bases unmatched. CDR3 length: 15 amino acids. This sample's TCRbeta library carried unique molecular identifier barcodes. One entry per CDR3 protein results from TCRdb running MiXCR on the PCR reads. The sample yields about 490,000 distinct CDR3 sequences, about 10% seen once. There are many counts of this clonotype. Its antigen remains unknown. The TCR sequence derives from a child aged 2 to 10 with inherited bone marrow failure, due to receive a stem cell transplant. The genes are TRBV12-3 or TRBV12-4 and TRBJ2-1; 7 nucleotides line up with TRBD2. Material: PBMCs, obtained before TCRalphabeta/CD19-depleted stem cell transplant. DNA for the CDR3: TGTGCCAGCAGTTTAGTGGGAGGGATTTACAATGAGCAGTTCTTC. Protein sequence: CASSLVGGIYNEQFF.